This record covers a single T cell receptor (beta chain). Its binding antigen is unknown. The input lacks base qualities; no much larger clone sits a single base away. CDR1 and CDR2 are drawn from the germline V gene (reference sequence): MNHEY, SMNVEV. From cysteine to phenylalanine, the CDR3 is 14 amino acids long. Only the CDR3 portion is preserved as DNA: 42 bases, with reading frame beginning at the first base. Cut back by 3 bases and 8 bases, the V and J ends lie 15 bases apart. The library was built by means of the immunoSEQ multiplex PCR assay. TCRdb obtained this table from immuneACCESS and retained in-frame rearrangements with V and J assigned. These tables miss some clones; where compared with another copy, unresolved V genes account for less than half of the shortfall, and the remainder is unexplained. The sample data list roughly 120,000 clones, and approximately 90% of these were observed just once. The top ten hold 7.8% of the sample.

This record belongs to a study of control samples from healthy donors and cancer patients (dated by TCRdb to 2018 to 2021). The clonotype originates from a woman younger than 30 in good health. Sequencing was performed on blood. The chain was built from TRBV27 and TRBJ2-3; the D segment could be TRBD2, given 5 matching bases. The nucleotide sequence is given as TGTGCCAGCAGTTTTTTAGCGTCGGTCGGTACGCAGTATTTT. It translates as CASSFLASVGTQYF.